The present T cell receptor (beta chain) was sequenced within a study of blood T cell repertoires in COVID-19. Original processing notes: Nucleated cell counts were estimated from reference gene primer amplification. Clones were read by immunoSEQ multiplex PCR, and TCRdb kept only the in-frame ones, dropping some. The D gene and trimming were derived from the DNA, and the V and J assignments and clone size from that table. The sample lists roughly 100,000 clones; more than 90% were seen once. Between the trimmed V and J ends, which lost 6 bases and 0 bases, there was a span of 8 bases. The CDR3 has 13 residues. Germline loops: CDR1 SNHLY, CDR2 FYNNEI.

The J gene is TRBJ2-5, the V gene TRBV2; D unresolved. The source of this sequence is a man aged 18 to 29 with acute or convalescent COVID-19. Input material: peripheral blood. The CDR3, as DNA: TGTGCCAGCAGCACTACCAACCAAGAGACCCAGTACTTC. Amino acids: CASSTTNQETQYF.